The present TCR beta chain was sequenced within a study of cytomegalovirus exposure and HLA in healthy donors. Study details: The 110 or so validation repertoires were produced on the same platform as the 500 to 800 repertoires of the first cohort. This was reported in a later analysis.

Details on this clone: Antigen unknown.

Some clones are missing from TCRdb's copy, which holds only in-frame ones; the method was immunoSEQ multiplex PCR. Found here are about 120,000 clones, about 90% of them singletons; the top ten hold under 2%. This CDR3 has 17 residues. The V gene end was trimmed by 4 bases and the J gene end by 3 bases; junction bases not matched to a gene: 12. Germline CDR1 LGHNA, CDR2 YSLEER. Study-level results: High specificity and sensitivity for cytomegalovirus status were reported for the classifier.

Sequenced input: PBMCs. The V and J genes are TRBV4-3 and TRBJ2-7, with 10 nucleotides matching TRBD2. The sequence derives from a woman younger than 35 in good health and CMV-seronegative. Written as DNA, the CDR3 is TGCGCCAGCAGCCTCGGGACTAGCGCGAGTACGAACTACGAGCAGTACTTC. Translated: CASSLGTSASTNYEQYF.